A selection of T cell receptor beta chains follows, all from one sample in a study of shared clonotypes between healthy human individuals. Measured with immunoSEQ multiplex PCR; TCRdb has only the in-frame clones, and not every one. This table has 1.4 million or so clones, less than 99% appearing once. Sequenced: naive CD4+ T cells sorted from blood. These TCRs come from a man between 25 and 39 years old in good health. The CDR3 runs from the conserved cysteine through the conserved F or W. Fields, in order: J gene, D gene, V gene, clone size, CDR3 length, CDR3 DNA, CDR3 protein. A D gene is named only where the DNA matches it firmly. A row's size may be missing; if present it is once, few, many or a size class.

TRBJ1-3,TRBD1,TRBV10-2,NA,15,TGCGCCAGCAGTCCCGACAGGGCCTCTGGAAACACCATATATTTT,CASSPDRASGNTIYF
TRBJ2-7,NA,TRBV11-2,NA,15,TGTGCCAGCAGCTCCCGACCCGATTGGGGGTACGAGCAGTACTTC,CASSSRPDWGYEQYF
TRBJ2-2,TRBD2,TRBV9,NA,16,TGTGCCAGCAGCGTGGGAGCGGGAGGGCCGACCGGGGAGCTGTTTTTT,CASSVGAGGPTGELFF
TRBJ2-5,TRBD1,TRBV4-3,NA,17,TGCGCCAGCAGCCAAGTAGTACCCGGGACAGGGGACGAGACCCAGTACTTC,CASSQVVPGTGDETQYF
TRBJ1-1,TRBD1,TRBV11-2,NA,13,TGTGCCAGCAGCCACAACAGGGGAACTGAAGCTTTCTTT,CASSHNRGTEAFF
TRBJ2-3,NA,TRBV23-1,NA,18,TGCGCCAGCAGTGGGCCCGACAGAGACTCACCTAGCACAGATACGCAGTATTTT,CASSGPDRDSPSTDTQYF
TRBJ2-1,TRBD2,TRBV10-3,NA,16,TGTGCCATCAGTCCAAGGCAGACTAGCGGGACTAATGAGCAGTTCTTC,CAISPRQTSGTNEQFF
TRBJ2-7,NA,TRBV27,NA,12,TGTGCCAGCAGTTTTGGGGGGCGCCATCAGTACTTC,CASSFGGRHQYF
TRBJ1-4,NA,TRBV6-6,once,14,TGTGCCAGCAGGGCAGGATCAACTAATGAAAAACTGTTTTTT,CASRAGSTNEKLFF
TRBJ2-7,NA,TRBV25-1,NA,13,TGTGCCAGCAGGATGGACCAATCCTACGAGCAGTACTTC,CASRMDQSYEQYF
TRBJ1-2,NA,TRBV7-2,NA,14,TGTGCCAGCACCTTACGGGGGGCTAACTATGGCTACACCTTC,CASTLRGANYGYTF
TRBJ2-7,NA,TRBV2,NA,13,TGTGCCAGCAGGCGGGACAGAGAAGGCCCTCAGTACTTC,CASRRDREGPQYF
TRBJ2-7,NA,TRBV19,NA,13,TGTGCCAGTAGTATCGAAACGTTCTACGAGCAGTACTTC,CASSIETFYEQYF
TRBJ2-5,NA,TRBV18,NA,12,TGTGCCAGCTCACCCAGGGGAGAGACCCAGTACTTC,CASSPRGETQYF
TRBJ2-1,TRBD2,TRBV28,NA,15,TGTGCCAGCAGTTTATGGACTAGCGGGAAAAATGAGCAGTTCTTC,CASSLWTSGKNEQFF
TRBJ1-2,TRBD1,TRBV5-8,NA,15,TGTGCCAGCAGCTGGCCCCGCGACAGGGCTAGTGGCTACACCTTC,CASSWPRDRASGYTF
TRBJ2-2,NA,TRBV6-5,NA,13,TGTGCCAGCAGTCTCCAGGGGACCGGGGAGCTGTTTTTT,CASSLQGTGELFF
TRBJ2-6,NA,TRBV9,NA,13,TGTGCCAGCAGCTTCTCTGGGGCCAACGTCCTGACTTTC,CASSFSGANVLTF
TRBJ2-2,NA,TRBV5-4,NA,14,TGTGCCAGCAGCTCCCGGGGGAAATCCGGGGAGCTGTTTTTT,CASSSRGKSGELFF
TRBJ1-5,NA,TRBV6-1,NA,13,TGTGCCAGCAGTGACCGGTTTAATCAGCCCCAGCATTTT,CASSDRFNQPQHF
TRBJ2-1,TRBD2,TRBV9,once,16,TGTGCCAGCAGCCCCCGGACTAGCGGGAGTTTGCATGAGCAGTTCTTC,CASSPRTSGSLHEQFF
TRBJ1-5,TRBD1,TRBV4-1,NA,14,TGCGCCAGCAGCCAGGACAGGGACTTTAAGCCCCAGCATTTT,CASSQDRDFKPQHF
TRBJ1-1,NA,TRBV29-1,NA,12,TGCAGCGTTGTCGCCAGGTACACTGAAGCTTTCTTT,CSVVARYTEAFF
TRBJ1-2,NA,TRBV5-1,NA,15,TGCGCCAGCAGCTTGGTAATTCCTACAGCGGGGGGCTACACCTTC,CASSLVIPTAGGYTF
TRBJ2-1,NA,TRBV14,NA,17,TGTGCCAGCAGCCAAGATCTTTCTAGTAGCTCCTACAATGAGCAGTTCTTC,CASSQDLSSSSYNEQFF
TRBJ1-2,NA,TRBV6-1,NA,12,TGTGCCAGCTGGGAAGGGGACTATGGCTACACCTTC,CASWEGDYGYTF